This is a list of T cell receptor beta chains from one sample in a study of cytomegalovirus exposure and HLA in healthy donors. Measured with immunoSEQ multiplex PCR; TCRdb has only the in-frame clones, and not every one. This sample has some 200,000 clones, with 80% found just once. Sequencing was done on a sample of PBMCs. All receptors derive from a boy aged 5-17 years in good health and CMV-seronegative. CDR3s include the opening cysteine and the closing phenylalanine or tryptophan. The D gene is left open where the match is weak. Expanded clones are given a class, and other clones once, few, many or no size at all.

>NA|NA|TRBV5-1|TRBJ1-5
TGCGCCAGCAGCTTAGGGGGAAGCCGCAATCAGCCCCAGCATTTT
CASSLGGSRNQPQHF
>NA|TRBD2|TRBV11-3|TRBJ2-3
TGTGCCAGCAGCGCCGGGCGGGGGACGCCCACAGATACGCAGTATTTT
CASSAGRGTPTDTQYF
>NA|NA|TRBV11-2|TRBJ1-3
TGTGCCAGCAGCCTACAGTACTCTGGAAACACCATATATTTT
CASSLQYSGNTIYF
>few|TRBD1|TRBV7-9|TRBJ1-1
TGTGCCAGCAGCCCCAGGCAGGGGGCCAGGACTGAAGCTTTCTTT
CASSPRQGARTEAFF
>NA|NA|TRBV11-3|TRBJ2-7
TGTGCCAGCAGCTTACGTTATGAGGGCTCCTACGAGCAGTACTTC
CASSLRYEGSYEQYF
>few|TRBD1|TRBV11-1|TRBJ1-1
TGTGCCAGCAGCCAGGACAGGAGTAACACTGAAGCTTTCTTT
CASSQDRSNTEAFF
>NA|TRBD1|TRBV5-1|TRBJ1-1
TGCGCCAGCACCCGGGACAGCCGAACTTTCTTT
CASTRDSRTFF
>NA|NA|TRBV7-9|TRBJ2-1
TGTGCCAGCAGCCCCTTTGTCGGGCGGGTAGACAATGAGCAGTTCTTC
CASSPFVGRVDNEQFF
>NA|NA|TRBV19|TRBJ1-2
TGTGCCAGTAGTTCCACACTCCCCACAAGGGGCCTGGGTGGCTACACCTTC
CASSSTLPTRGLGGYTF
>few|NA|TRBV28|TRBJ2-7
TGTGCCAGCAGTTTAGGTACAGGGACGACCTACGAGCAGTACTTC
CASSLGTGTTYEQYF
>NA|TRBD2|TRBV7-8|TRBJ2-3
TGTGCCAGCAGCTTTGCGGTGGGGGGGACAGATACGCAGTATTTT
CASSFAVGGTDTQYF
>NA|TRBD2|TRBV7-8|TRBJ2-3
TGTGCCAGCAGCTTACAACTAGCGGGATTGGCATTTCGCACAGATACGCAGTATTTT
CASSLQLAGLAFRTDTQYF
>NA|TRBD2|TRBV11-2|TRBJ2-5
TGTGCCAGCAGCTCGGGACTAGCGGTACAAGAGACCCAGTACTTC
CASSSGLAVQETQYF
>NA|TRBD1|TRBV7-2|TRBJ1-2
TGTGCCAGCAGCTCTCAACCGGGACAGCCAACTCCCAACTATGGCTACACCTTC
CASSSQPGQPTPNYGYTF